This TCR beta chain was profiled in a study of control samples from healthy donors and cancer patients. Libraries were prepared by immunoSEQ multiplex PCR; TCRdb keeps only in-frame clonotypes and omits some of them. Of fewer than 150,000 clones listed, under 95% are singletons. This clone was detected only once. V lost 0 bases, J lost 5 bases, and 17 bases lay in between. This CDR3 comprises 16 residues. Germline CDR1 LNHDA, CDR2 SQIVND (reference sequence). The specimen was blood. The clonotype comes from a man aged 18 to 30 in good health. The chain links TRBV19 to TRBJ2-7; no firm D call. This CDR3 is CASSIDLVQHYNEQYF. CDR3 DNA: TGTGCCAGTAGTATAGATCTAGTTCAACATTACAACGAGCAGTACTTC.